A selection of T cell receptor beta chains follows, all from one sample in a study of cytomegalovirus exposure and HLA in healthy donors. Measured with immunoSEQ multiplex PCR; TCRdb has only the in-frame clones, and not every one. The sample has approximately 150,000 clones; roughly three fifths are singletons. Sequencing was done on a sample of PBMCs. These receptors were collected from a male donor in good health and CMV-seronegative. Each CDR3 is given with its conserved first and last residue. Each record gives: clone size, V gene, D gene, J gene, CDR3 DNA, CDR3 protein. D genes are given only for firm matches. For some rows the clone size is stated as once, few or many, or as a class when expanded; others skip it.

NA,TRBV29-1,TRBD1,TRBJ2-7,TGCAGCGTGGGGACAGGGACTTACTACGAGCAGTACTTC,CSVGTGTYYEQYF
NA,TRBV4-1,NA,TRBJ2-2,TGCGCCAGCAGCCAAGTAAGACAGGTTCAGGACACCGGGGAGCTGTTTTTT,CASSQVRQVQDTGELFF
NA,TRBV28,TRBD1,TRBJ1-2,TGTGCCAGCAGTTTGGTCGACAGGGCGTATGGCTACACCTTC,CASSLVDRAYGYTF
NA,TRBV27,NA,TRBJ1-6,TGTGCCAGCAGGACACTAGGGAATGGTTCACCCCTCCACTTT,CASRTLGNGSPLHF
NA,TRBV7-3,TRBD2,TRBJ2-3,TGTGCCAGCAGCTTAACTGGACTAGCGGGGGGGAGCACAGATACGCAGTATTTT,CASSLTGLAGGSTDTQYF
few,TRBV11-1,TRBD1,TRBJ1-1,TGTGCCAGCAGCGCACCCCGGGACAGACACACTGAAGCTTTCTTT,CASSAPRDRHTEAFF
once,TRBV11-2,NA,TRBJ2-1,TGTGCCAGCAGCCCGGGCTACAATGAGCAGTTCTTC,CASSPGYNEQFF
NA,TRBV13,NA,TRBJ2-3,TGTGCCAGCAGCCCGCGGGACAGCAGTAGCACAGATACGCAGTATTTT,CASSPRDSSSTDTQYF
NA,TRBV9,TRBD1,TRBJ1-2,TGTGCCAGCACCACAACCCGGACAGGGACCTTCTATGGCTACACCTTC,CASTTTRTGTFYGYTF
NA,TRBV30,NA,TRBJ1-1,TGTGCCTGGGACCGGACAGCTCTTGAAGCTTTCTTT,CAWDRTALEAFF
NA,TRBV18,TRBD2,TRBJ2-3,TGTGCCAGCTCACAGACCGGGACTAGCCCCGGCACAGATACGCAGTATTTT,CASSQTGTSPGTDTQYF
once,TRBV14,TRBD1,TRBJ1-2,TGTGCCAGCAGCCAAGATCTAGGGACAGGGTACTATGGCTACACCTTC,CASSQDLGTGYYGYTF
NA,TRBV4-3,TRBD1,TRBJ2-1,TGCGCCAGCAGCCAAGATAAGGGACAGGGCTACAATGAGCAGTTCTTC,CASSQDKGQGYNEQFF
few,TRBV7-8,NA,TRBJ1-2,TGTGCCAGCAGCTTAGGGAGGAACTATGGCTACACCTTC,CASSLGRNYGYTF
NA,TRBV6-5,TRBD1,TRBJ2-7,TGTGCCAGCAGTTCCTCGGGGACAGGGGGCTACGAGCAGTACTTC,CASSSSGTGGYEQYF
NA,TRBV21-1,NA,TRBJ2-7,TGTGCCAGCAGCGAGGTGGGCTCCTACGAGCAGTACTTC,CASSEVGSYEQYF
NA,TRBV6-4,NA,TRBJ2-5,TGTGCCAGCAGTCCAAGCGGCCAAGAGACCCAGTACTTC,CASSPSGQETQYF
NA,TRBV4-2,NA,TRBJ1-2,TGTGCCAGCAGCCAAGTACAGGGTATCGAGGGTGCTAACTATGGCTACACCTTC,CASSQVQGIEGANYGYTF
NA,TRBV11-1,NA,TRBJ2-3,TGTGCCAGCAGCTCAACAGGGAGTCGGACAGATACGCAGTATTTT,CASSSTGSRTDTQYF
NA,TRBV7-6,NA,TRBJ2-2,TGTGCCAGCAGCTCCTGGTCCAGGGGCCGAGATGGGGAGCTGTTTTTT,CASSSWSRGRDGELFF
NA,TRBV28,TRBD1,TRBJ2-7,TGTGCCAGCAGCCCCGGGACAGAAGACCTCGAGCAGTACTTC,CASSPGTEDLEQYF
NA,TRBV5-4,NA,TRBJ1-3,TGTGCCAGCAGCTTCGGGTACGGAAACACCATATATTTT,CASSFGYGNTIYF
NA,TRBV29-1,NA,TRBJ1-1,TGCAGCGTTCAGGGGTTGCACACTGAAGCTTTCTTT,CSVQGLHTEAFF
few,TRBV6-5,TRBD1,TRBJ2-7,TGTGCCAGCAGTTACCGGGACAGGGGATACGAGCAGTACTTC,CASSYRDRGYEQYF
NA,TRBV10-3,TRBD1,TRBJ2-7,TGTGCCATCAGTGAGTCGACCGGGACAGGGCGGAACGAGCAGTACTTC,CAISESTGTGRNEQYF
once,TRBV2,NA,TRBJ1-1,TGTGCCAGCAGTGAAAGGGGGTCAGGGCTGAACACTGAAGCTTTCTTT,CASSERGSGLNTEAFF
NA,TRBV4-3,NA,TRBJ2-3,TGCGCCAGCAGCTATGTCGCGCAGGATGGTGATACGCAGTATTTT,CASSYVAQDGDTQYF
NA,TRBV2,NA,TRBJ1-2,TGTGCCAGCATTCAGGAGGGGTACTATGGCTACACCTTC,CASIQEGYYGYTF
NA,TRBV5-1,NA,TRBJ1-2,TGCGCCAGCAGCCCTCTTGGGCAGCCCGTGAAAACGTATCAAAACTATGGCTACACCTTC,CASSPLGQPVKTYQNYGYTF
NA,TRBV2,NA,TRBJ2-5,TGTGCCAGCACGCCCCTGGAGAGTCAGTACTTC,CASTPLESQYF
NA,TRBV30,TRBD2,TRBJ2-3,TGTGCCCGCCAACGGAGCGGGGGGGGCTTTTTAAATACGCAGTATTTT,CARQRSGGGFLNTQYF
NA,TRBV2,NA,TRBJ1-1,TGTGCCAGCAGTGACGCAGCTGAAGCTTTCTTT,CASSDAAEAFF
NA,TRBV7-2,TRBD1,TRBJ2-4,TGTGCCAGCAGCTTACGGTCCCGGGACAGGGGTAACATTCAGTACTTC,CASSLRSRDRGNIQYF
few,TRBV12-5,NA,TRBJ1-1,TGTGCTAGTGGTTTAGGAGGGGAGGGCACTGAAGCTTTCTTT,CASGLGGEGTEAFF
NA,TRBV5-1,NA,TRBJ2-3,TGCGCCAGCGTTCCTCCGGGCACAGATACGCAGTATTTT,CASVPPGTDTQYF
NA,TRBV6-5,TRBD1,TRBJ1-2,TGTGCCAGCAGTTACGGGACAGGGGGACACTATGGCTACACCTTC,CASSYGTGGHYGYTF
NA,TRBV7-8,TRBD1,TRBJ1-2,TGTGCCAGCAGCTTAGCAGGGACAGCAAAAACTAACTATGGCTACACCTTC,CASSLAGTAKTNYGYTF
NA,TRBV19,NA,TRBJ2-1,TGTGCCAGTAGTACCGGACTAGAGCAGTTCTTC,CASSTGLEQFF
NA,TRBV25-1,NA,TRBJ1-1,TGTGCCAGCAGTGAACCGGGGGACGTCACTGAAGCTTTCTTT,CASSEPGDVTEAFF
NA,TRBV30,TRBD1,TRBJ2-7,TGTGCCTGGACGACAGGGGCGGGCTACGAGCAGTACTTC,CAWTTGAGYEQYF